These 21 T cell receptor beta chains share one sample of origin, sequenced in a study of tumor T cells in aggressive B-cell lymphoma. TCRdb's table, derived via immunoSEQ multiplex PCR, lists solely in-frame clones and lacks some. The table shows approximately 10,000 clones, with more than 75% occurring only once. The sample comprised tumor tissue. These receptors originate from an adult with diffuse large B cell lymphoma.

This chain joins TRBV5-4 and TRBJ1-1; possible D gene TRBD1, 5 bases. The CDR3 totals 15 residues. Trimming removed 5 bases from V and 1 base from J, with 15 bases in between. Germline values: CDR1 SGHNT, CDR2 YYREEE (reference sequence). CDR3 coding DNA: TGTGCCAGCAGACCACGTGAAGGGGAGAACACTGAAGCTTTCTTT. Its translation: CASRPREGENTEAFF.

This clone appeared a single time. V gene TRBV11-3 combines with J gene TRBJ1-1; D ambiguous. Trimming took 4 bases from V and 1 from J, leaving 13 bases between them. CDR1 and CDR2 (germline): SGHNT, YENEEA. The CDR3 is 15 amino acids. The DNA for the CDR3 is TGTGCCAGCAGCTCAGGACTGGTACCGAACACTGAAGCTTTCTTT. Protein product: CASSSGLVPNTEAFF.

The chain combines TRBV6-5 with TRBJ1-3; D uncertain. The V gene's germline CDR1 is MNHEY and CDR2 SVGAGI. There are 15 residues in the CDR3. The germline V and J ends were trimmed by 0 bases and 0 bases, with 6 bases remaining between them. CDR3 residues: CASSYSFLSGNTIYF. The DNA for the CDR3 is TGTGCCAGCAGTTACTCGTTTCTCTCTGGAAACACCATATATTTT.

The J gene is TRBJ2-6, the V gene TRBV28; 12 nucleotides match TRBD1. V shed 2 bases and J 4 bases; nucleotides not matched to a gene: 6. CDR1 and CDR2 from the germline V gene are MDHEN and SYDVKM. CDR3 size: 18 residues. CDR3 sequence reads: CASSLRDRGRLGANVLTF. In nucleotides, the CDR3 is TGTGCCAGCAGTTTACGGGACAGGGGGCGGCTCGGGGCCAACGTCCTGACTTTC.

Concerning this clone: This CDR3 is also generated by other DNA sequences in the sample. The V gene is TRBV4-1, the J gene TRBJ1-1, with 7 bases matching TRBD1. Germline loops: CDR1 MGHRA, CDR2 YSYEKL. Losses at the gene ends were 2 bases for V and 8 bases for J; bases not matched to a gene: 17. This CDR3 is 17 amino acids long. CDR3 coding DNA: TGCGCCAGCAGCCAACCACAGGGGCGTAAAAATAGGACCGAAGCTTTCTTT. Its translation is CASSQPQGRKNRTEAFF.

The CDR3 DNA reads TGTGCCAGTAGTATAGGGACAGGTCGTTACTCACCCCTCCACTTT. This gives the protein CASSIGTGRYSPLHF. The gene calls are TRBV19 and TRBJ1-6; 7 bases are a match to TRBD1. This CDR3 is 15 amino acids long. Trimming removed 1 base from V and 10 bases from J; junction bases left unmatched: 7. Germline CDR1 reads LNHDA; CDR2 reads SQIVND (reference sequence).

The V and J genes are TRBV5-6 and TRBJ1-5; D is ambiguous. Trimming took off 5 bases at V and 0 bases at J, with 9 bases between the two ends. Germline V lookup: CDR1 SGHDT, CDR2 YYEEEE. This CDR3 has 14 residues. CDR3 nucleotides: TGTGCCAGCAGTGAACAGCTTAGCAATCAGCCCCAGCATTTT. This translates into CASSEQLSNQPQHF.

The chain employs TRBV11-2 and TRBJ2-5; TRBD2 aligns across 8 bases. The CDR3 totals 13 residues. Trimming took 7 bases from V and 3 from J; bases not matched to a gene: 4. Germline V gene data show CDR1 as SGHAT and CDR2 as FQNNGV. CDR3 in DNA: TGTGCCAGCACTCTGGGACTAGAAGAGACCCAGTACTTC. Amino acid sequence: CASTLGLEETQYF.

The chain is built from TRBV7-9 and TRBJ1-6; 8 bases map to TRBD1. CDR1 and CDR2 from the germline V gene are SEHNR and FQNEAQ (reference sequence). V was pared by 4 bases and J by 0 bases, with 5 bases of the junction left unmatched. CDR3 length: 17 residues. The CDR3 region is CASSSRTGSSYNSPLHF. The CDR3 bases are TGTGCCAGCAGCTCCAGGACAGGGAGCTCCTATAATTCACCCCTCCACTTT.

The rearrangement links TRBV7-9 to TRBJ2-1; 7 bases align to TRBD2. V was clipped by 0 bases and J by 6 bases; unmatched bases: 8. Germline assignment: CDR1 SEHNR and CDR2 FQNEAQ (reference sequence). CDR3 length: 16 amino acids. The CDR3 is CASSLARGLVGNEQFF. The CDR3 nucleotides are TGTGCCAGCAGCTTAGCACGAGGACTAGTTGGCAATGAGCAGTTCTTC.

The rearrangement uses TRBV30 and TRBJ1-5, with 7 positions matching TRBD1. The CDR3 length is 14 residues. The germline V gene encodes CDR1 GTSNPN and CDR2 SVGIG (reference sequence). Trimming at V came to 4 bases and at J to 2 bases, leaving 5 bases not matched to a gene. This CDR3 is CAWTPDRGNQPQHF. The CDR3 DNA sequence: TGTGCCTGGACCCCCGACAGGGGCAATCAGCCCCAGCATTTT.

The V gene is TRBV28, the J gene TRBJ2-7, with a tentative D call TRBD1 (5 bases). The V and J ends lost 10 bases and 0 bases respectively, with 10 bases between them. Germline V gives CDR1 MDHEN, CDR2 SYDVKM. This CDR3 is 12 amino acids long. CDR3 region: CAIGAGSYEQYF. The DNA of the CDR3 is TGTGCCATTGGGGCAGGCTCCTACGAGCAGTACTTC.

The V call is TRBV4-2, the J call TRBJ2-3, with 9 nucleotides matching TRBD2. V was clipped by 0 bases and J by 4 bases; unmatched bases: 5. The CDR3 runs 16 residues. In germline, CDR1 is LGHNA, CDR2 YNFKEQ. The CDR3 bases are TGTGCCAGCAGCCAAGATATGGCTAGCGGGGCAGATACGCAGTATTTT. This sequence encodes CASSQDMASGADTQYF.

V gene TRBV27 combines with J gene TRBJ2-2, with TRBD1 matching 8 bases. CDR3 size: 15 residues. With V trimmed by 5 bases and J by 5 bases, 7 bases remained unmatched. The germline CDR1 and CDR2 sequences are MNHEY and SMNVEV (reference sequence). The CDR3 spells CASSNVQGVTGELFF. CDR3 nucleotides: TGTGCCAGCAGTAACGTACAGGGGGTAACCGGGGAGCTGTTTTTT.

V is TRBV18 and J is TRBJ1-4; D not resolved. The CDR3 spans 13 residues. The germline V and J ends were trimmed by 6 bases and 7 bases, with 12 bases remaining between them. Germline V CDR1 and CDR2: KGHSH, LQKENI. CDR3 bases: TGTGCCAGCTCTCTACCGGGGAGTGAAAAACTGTTTTTT. Its translation: CASSLPGSEKLFF.

The chain is built from TRBV7-9 and TRBJ1-2, with D possibly being TRBD1 (6 bases). The CDR3 is made up of 16 amino acids. Germline V gene data show CDR1 as SEHNR and CDR2 as FQNEAQ (reference sequence). V was trimmed by 5 bases and J by 1 base, leaving 17 bases between them. The CDR3 bases are TGTGCCAGCAGCCCCTCGGCCGACAGGCTTAACTATGGCTACACCTTC. Protein: CASSPSADRLNYGYTF.

The V call is TRBV5-1, the J call TRBJ2-3; TRBD2 matches at 16 bases. Trimming at V came to 0 bases and at J to 2 bases, leaving 9 bases not matched to a gene. Germline-derived CDR1 and CDR2 are SGHRS and YFSETQ. The CDR3 has 20 amino acids. CDR3 DNA sequence: TGCGCCAGCAGCTTGGCCGGGACTAGCGGGGGGGACCGTATCACAGATACGCAGTATTTT. This sequence encodes CASSLAGTSGGDRITDTQYF.

The chain is built from TRBV2 and TRBJ2-2; 9 bases map to TRBD2. The CDR3 runs to 14 residues. Germline CDR1 is SNHLY and CDR2 is FYNNEI. V dropped 8 bases and J dropped 2; count of bases not matched to a gene: 3. This CDR3 is CASSGLANTGELFF. As DNA, the CDR3 is TGTGCCAGCTCGGGACTAGCAAACACCGGGGAGCTGTTTTTT.

The rearrangement uses TRBV7-9 and TRBJ1-6; D is unresolved. Trimming left V 0 bases short and J 9 bases short, with 15 bases between. CDR3 length equals 16 residues. Germline V gene sequence: CDR1 SEHNR, CDR2 FQNEAQ (reference sequence). Here the CDR3 reads CASSLADFSLGSPLHF. In nucleotides, the CDR3 is TGTGCCAGCAGCTTAGCGGACTTTTCGTTGGGTTCACCCCTCCACTTT.

This chain joins TRBV7-8 and TRBJ1-4; D call uncertain. The CDR3 covers 15 residues. With 5 bases removed from V and 3 bases from J, the gap between germline ends came to 13 bases. CDR1 SGHVS and CDR2 FQNEAQ come from the germline V gene. DNA of the CDR3: TGTGCCAGCAGCACACCTGCCGGGTCTAATGAAAAACTGTTTTTT. Amino acids: CASSTPAGSNEKLFF.

The CDR3 bases are TGTGCCAGCAGCCGAGGCATGAACACTGAAGCTTTCTTT. This translates into CASSRGMNTEAFF. The rearrangement joins TRBV9 to TRBJ1-1; D not resolved. CDR1 SGDLS and CDR2 YYNGEE come from the germline V gene. The CDR3 runs to 13 residues. Trimming stripped 4 bases from V and 0 bases from J, with 7 bases between.